This is a list of T cell receptor beta chains from one sample in a study of CD8+ T cells in alopecia areata. Sequencing used immunoSEQ multiplex PCR; TCRdb keeps in-frame clones, though not all of them. The profile shows roughly 140,000 clones, around 82% of them singletons. Sequencing used CD8+ T cells sorted from blood, obtained at week 4, from a patient treated with tofacitinib. These TCRs come from a human donor with alopecia areata. The CDR3 runs from the conserved cysteine through the conserved F or W. Fields, in order: J gene, D gene, V gene, clone size, CDR3 DNA, CDR3 protein. D genes are given only for firm matches. Only some rows state a clone size, as once, few, many or a class for expanded clones.

>TRBJ2-7|TRBD2|TRBV4-1|once
TGCGCCAGCAGCCAATCGACGGGACTAGCGGTGGGCGAGCAGTACTTC
CASSQSTGLAVGEQYF
>TRBJ1-4|.|TRBV6-1|.
TGTGCCAGCAGTTTGAGCGGAGAAAAACTGTTTTTT
CASSLSGEKLFF
>TRBJ1-2|TRBD1|TRBV4-1|.
TGCGCCAGCAGCCCGGTCCGGACAGGGAGTAGTGGCTACACCTTC
CASSPVRTGSSGYTF
>TRBJ2-7|.|TRBV4-2|.
TGTGCCAGCAGCCAAGAAACCCGGTACGAGCAGTACTTC
CASSQETRYEQYF
>TRBJ2-5|TRBD2|TRBV7-9|once
TGTGCCAGCAGCTCCCCGAGCGGGGGTGGAGAGACCCAGTACTTC
CASSSPSGGGETQYF
>TRBJ1-2|.|TRBV12-5|.
TGTGCTAGTGGTTTGGTATTAAGGGGAGAGGACTATGGCTACACCTTC
CASGLVLRGEDYGYTF
>TRBJ2-3|.|TRBV6-4|.
TGTGCCAGCAGCCTAACGACAGACACAGATACGCAGTATTTT
CASSLTTDTDTQYF
>TRBJ2-1|.|TRBV6-5|.
TGTGCCAGCAGTTACTCCTCAGGGGTTACTGAGCAGTTCTTC
CASSYSSGVTEQFF
>TRBJ2-1|.|TRBV11-2|.
TGTGCCAGCAGGGGGGCAGGTTTAAATGAGCAGTTCTTC
CASRGAGLNEQFF
>TRBJ1-4|TRBD1|TRBV4-3|.
TGCGCCAGCAGCCTCCTCGTTTCGGGGACAGGGAAAGAAAAACTGTTTTTT
CASSLLVSGTGKEKLFF
>TRBJ2-3|TRBD2|TRBV11-3|few
TGTGCCAGCAGCACGAAAGCGGGGGAAACAGATACGCAGTATTTT
CASSTKAGETDTQYF
>TRBJ2-7|TRBD1|TRBV9|.
TGTGCCAGCAGCGTAGGGACAGGGGCCTCCTACGAGCAGTACTTC
CASSVGTGASYEQYF
>TRBJ1-2|TRBD1|TRBV7-9|few
TGTGCCAGCAGTCGGACAGGCCTGTATGGCTACACCTTC
CASSRTGLYGYTF
>TRBJ2-7|TRBD1|TRBV2|few
TGTGCCAGCAGTTTCCCTACCGGGACAGGAGCCTACGAGCAGTACTTC
CASSFPTGTGAYEQYF
>TRBJ2-1|.|TRBV29-1|.
TGCAGCGTTGAAGATCTGGGTGAGCAGTTCTTC
CSVEDLGEQFF
>TRBJ1-2|.|TRBV4-3|.
TGCGCCAGCAGCCAAGATAAACGGGGTTATGGCTACACCTTC
CASSQDKRGYGYTF
>TRBJ2-3|TRBD2|TRBV4-1|few
TGCGCCAGCAGCGGCCGCGAGGGGAGCGGGGGTGTCCCGGATACGCAGTATTTT
CASSGREGSGGVPDTQYF
>TRBJ2-7|.|TRBV7-2|.
TGTGCCAGCAGCTTAGCTCCGGGGAATCAATACGAGCAGTACTTC
CASSLAPGNQYEQYF
>TRBJ2-5|TRBD1|TRBV10-3|.
TGTGCCATCAGTGATCCGCAGACAGGGGGTGCGGTAGAGACCCAGTACTTC
CAISDPQTGGAVETQYF
>TRBJ1-4|.|TRBV7-9|.
TGTGCCAGCAGCTTAGCGGAGGCAGGAGGTAGAGAAAAACTGTTTTTT
CASSLAEAGGREKLFF
>TRBJ2-7|.|TRBV4-3|.
TGCGCCAGCAGCCAAGATCCGGGGTACGGGGAGCAGTACTTC
CASSQDPGYGEQYF
>TRBJ2-7|.|TRBV29-1|.
TGCAGCGTTGAATCTCCAACAGGGCACGAGCAGTACTTC
CSVESPTGHEQYF